This entry concerns a single TCR beta chain. What it binds is unknown. The source of the sample is a study of monozygotic twins with inflammatory bowel disease. General study points: IBD patients exhibited fewer clonotypes shared with other individuals than healthy twins, particularly with disease activity. The results supported no single strong signal or clonotype associated with IBD.

TCRdb reanalyzed the 5' RACE reads and collapses them to one entry per CDR3 protein, without DNA. This sample's table reports a few hundred thousand distinct CDR3 sequences. Total RNA was isolated from whole blood without T cell sorting. Germline V CDR1 and CDR2: MDHEN, SYDVKM. The CDR3 is 12 residues long. This TCR was sampled from a human donor with ulcerative colitis or Crohn's disease, or a healthy co-twin of an affected twin (not recorded which). The sample comprised blood. The V and J genes are TRBV28 and TRBJ1-4. The CDR3 region is CASTSNNEKLFF.